The 22 T cell receptor beta chains listed next were all sequenced from one sample in a study of T cells in Graves' hyperthyroidism and ophthalmopathy. Amplified regions were TCR beta CDR3 sequences from RNA transcripts. HTBI primers were employed in a first-round RT-PCR of the TCR CDR3. MiXCR was run by TCRdb on the multiplex PCR reads, yielding one entry per CDR3 protein. The repertoire holds about 840,000 distinct CDR3 sequences, 38% seen once, with about 9% in the top ten. What was sequenced was blood. All receptors come from a man younger than 30 with Graves' hyperthyroidism.

This clonotype was seen ten or more times. V and J are TRBV7-9 and TRBJ2-2; the D is unclear. This CDR3 is 13 amino acids long. Looked up from germline, CDR1 is SEHNR and CDR2 is FQNEAQ (reference sequence). Trimming took 3 bases from V and 4 from J, leaving 6 bases between them. The CDR3 DNA follows: TGTGCCAGCAGCTTTTTAGCCACCGGGGAGCTGTTTTTT. Protein: CASSFLATGELFF.

The chain uses TRBV10-3 and TRBJ1-5, with TRBD1 identical over 10 bases. Germline values: CDR1 ENHRY, CDR2 SYGVKD. This CDR3 has 14 residues. J lost 3 bases, V lost 10 bases, and 6 bases had no gene match. This chain's CDR3 is CATGTGANNQPQHF. The CDR3 region has the DNA TGTGCCACCGGGACAGGGGCAAACAATCAGCCCCAGCATTTT.

This clonotype has just a few counts. V gene TRBV14 combines with J gene TRBJ1-2, with 8 nucleotides matching TRBD1. The length of the CDR3 is 13 residues. V shed 4 bases, J shed 8 bases, and the junction held 6 bases outside the gene matches. Germline-derived CDR1 and CDR2 are SGHDN and FVKESK. CDR3 sequence reads: CASSPWTGKGYTF. As DNA, the CDR3 is TGTGCCAGCAGCCCCTGGACAGGGAAAGGCTACACCTTC.

The rearrangement joins TRBV7-9 to TRBJ1-2; D unresolved. Germline V CDR1 and CDR2: SEHNR, FQNEAQ (reference sequence). The CDR3 contains 13 residues. V was cut by 7 bases and J by 0 bases, with 9 bases left in between. The chain's CDR3 is CASIGEANYGYTF. CDR3 nucleotide sequence: TGTGCCAGCATAGGTGAAGCTAACTATGGCTACACCTTC.

This chain uses TRBV20-1 with TRBJ1-5, with 7 bases identical to TRBD1. The V segment lost 6 bases and the J segment 6 bases; nucleotides outside the gene matches: 11. Germline assignment: CDR1 DFQATT and CDR2 SNEGSKA (reference sequence). The CDR3 extends over 14 amino acids. The CDR3 nucleotides are TGCAGTGCCAGAAGAGGGGGACAGACTCAGCCCCAGCATTTT. This translates into CSARRGGQTQPQHF.

This clonotype appeared a few times. The chain combines TRBV12-3 or TRBV12-4 with TRBJ1-6, with D possibly matching TRBD1 (5 bases). This CDR3 comprises 14 residues. Trimming took 6 bases from V and 5 from J, leaving 11 bases between them. CDR3 protein: CASRPGANNSPLHF. Written as DNA, the CDR3 is TGTGCCAGCAGGCCCGGGGCTAATAATTCACCCCTCCACTTT.

The chain carries TRBV19 and TRBJ1-5, with a weak D call TRBD1 (5 bases). V lost 3 bases and J 7 bases, leaving 10 bases between the germline ends. Germline assignment: CDR1 LNHDA and CDR2 SQIVND (reference sequence). The CDR3 consists of 13 residues. The CDR3: CASSMWGDQPQHF. In DNA, the CDR3 is TGTGCCAGTAGTATGTGGGGGGACCAGCCCCAGCATTTT.

For this clonotype: The germline gene is not matched at one end of the junction; a read error may be the cause. The rearrangement links TRBV5-1 to TRBJ2-6; no clear D. The CDR3 covers 16 residues. Germline values: CDR1 SGHRS, CDR2 YFSETQ. The CDR3 sequence: CGSSWENSPGANVLTF. The CDR3 DNA sequence: TGCGGCAGCAGCTGGGAAAACTCACCCGGGGCCAACGTCCTGACTTTC.

The rearrangement links TRBV15 to TRBJ2-5, with D perhaps matching TRBD2 (6 bases). The CDR3 is 15 residues long. Trimming pared 0 bases from V and 2 bases from J, leaving 10 bases between. Germline values: CDR1 LNHNV, CDR2 YYDKDF (reference sequence). CDR3 residues: CATSRDLGGQETQYF. The CDR3 nucleotides are TGTGCCACCAGCAGAGATCTGGGGGGACAAGAGACCCAGTACTTC.

A few counts support this clonotype. V and J are TRBV12-3 or TRBV12-4 and TRBJ1-6, with TRBD1 matching over 7 bases. V dropped 5 bases and J dropped 3; count of bases not matched to a gene: 10. This CDR3 region has 17 residues. The CDR3 is CASSTLPGGSYNSPLHF. The CDR3 bases are TGTGCCAGCAGTACCCTACCAGGGGGGAGCTATAATTCACCCCTCCACTTT.

The chain has TRBV7-3 and TRBJ1-2; D might be TRBD1 (5 bases). Deletions cut 6 bases from V and 3 bases from J, with 23 bases between. Germline lookup yields CDR1 SGHTA and CDR2 FQGTGA. The length of the CDR3 is 17 residues. CDR3 sequence (DNA): TGTGCCAGCAGTTTTTTCGCCTCTGGGGCTGCTTACTATGGCTACACCTTC. This translates into CASSFFASGAAYYGYTF.

The rearrangement joins TRBV11-2 to TRBJ1-4; TRBD1 might be the D (6 bases). V was shortened by 5 bases and J by 7 bases, with 17 bases between the two germline ends. The CDR3 spans 15 residues. Germline V gives CDR1 SGHAT, CDR2 FQNNGV. Here the CDR3 DNA reads TGTGCCAGCAGCACCATTACAGGGAGAGGTGAAAAACTGTTTTTT. It encodes CASSTITGRGEKLFF. The whole variable domain, filled in from reference TRBV11-2 and TRBJ1-4, reads EAGVAQSPRYKIIEKRQSVAFWCNPISGHATLYWYQQILGQGPKLLIQFQNNGVVDDSQLPKDRFSAERLKGVDSTLKIQPAKLEDSAVYLCASSTITGRGEKLFFGSGTQLSVL.

The chain joins TRBV19 to TRBJ1-1; TRBD1 might be the D (5 bases). The germline V gene has CDR1 LNHDA and CDR2 SQIVND (reference sequence). This CDR3 comprises 16 residues. V was shortened by 6 bases and J by 0 bases, with 17 bases between the two germline ends. CDR3 DNA: TGTGCCAGTAGAACCATACCAGGGACCTTGAACACTGAAGCTTTCTTT. It codes for CASRTIPGTLNTEAFF.

DNA for the CDR3: TGCGCCAGCAGCTCGGGGGGCGCCCGAGGTCAGCCCCAGCATTTT. This gives the protein CASSSGGARGQPQHF. This rearrangement joins TRBV5-1 to TRBJ1-5, with D possibly being TRBD1 (6 bases). Germline lookup yields CDR1 SGHRS and CDR2 YFSETQ. This CDR3 is 15 amino acids long. V was pared by 3 bases and J by 6 bases, with 16 bases between. The full variable domain, in which reference TRBV5-1 and TRBJ1-5 provide the parts outside the CDR3, is KAGVTQTPRYLIKTRGQQVTLSCSPISGHRSVSWYQQTPGQGLQFLFEYFSETQRNKGNFPGRFSGRQFSNSRSEMNVSTLELGDSALYLCASSSGGARGQPQHFGDGTRLSIL.

This clonotype has just a few counts. The chain recombines TRBV7-3 with TRBJ2-2; 7 bases are a match to TRBD1. V dropped 10 bases and J dropped 4; count of bases not matched to a gene: 6. The germline gives CDR1 SGHTA, CDR2 FQGTGA. The CDR3 has 13 residues. CDR3 bases: TGTGCCACTAGAAGGGGGCCCACCGGGGAGCTGTTTTTT. Amino acids: CATRRGPTGELFF.

This clonotype was counted ten times or more. The chain employs TRBV29-1 and TRBJ2-7; 14 bases map to TRBD2. The trim removed 3 bases at V and 4 bases at J, leaving 2 bases unmatched. The CDR3 is 14 amino acids. Germline CDR1 reads SQVTM; CDR2 reads ANQGSEA. The CDR3 coding sequence is TGCAGCGTTGAGGGACTAGCGGGAGCTTACGAGCAGTACTTC. This gives the protein CSVEGLAGAYEQYF.

The V gene is TRBV10-3, the J gene TRBJ2-7; 7 positions match TRBD1. The germline V gene has CDR1 ENHRY and CDR2 SYGVKD. The CDR3 totals 17 residues. J gave up 0 bases and V 10 bases, and 18 bases lay outside the gene matches. CDR3 sequence reads: CATHPSPGQLSSYEQYF. In nucleotides, the CDR3 is TGTGCCACCCACCCCTCTCCGGGACAGTTAAGCTCCTACGAGCAGTACTTC.

In this sample, this clonotype turned up a few times. The chain is built from TRBV7-8 and TRBJ2-7, with a tentative D call TRBD2 (6 bases). The germline V gene encodes CDR1 SGHVS and CDR2 FQNEAQ. The CDR3 totals 14 residues. Trimming removed 3 bases from V and 3 bases from J, with 12 bases in between. CDR3 residues: CASSFVGSIYEQYF. The DNA for the CDR3 is TGTGCCAGCAGCTTCGTCGGGAGTATCTACGAGCAGTACTTC.

A few counts support this clonotype. V gene TRBV5-6 combines with J gene TRBJ1-1, with D unclear. The CDR3 has 14 residues. The germline V gene has CDR1 SGHDT and CDR2 YYEEEE. The V end was cut by 6 bases, the J end by 1 base, with 13 bases between. The CDR3 DNA is TGTGCCAGCAAGCTTGGGATGGGGAACACTGAAGCTTTCTTT. Its protein is CASKLGMGNTEAFF.

This chain links TRBV5-1 with TRBJ2-3; D ambiguous. The CDR3 is made up of 14 amino acids. The V gene's germline CDR1 is SGHRS and CDR2 YFSETQ. The V end lost 0 bases, the J end lost 0 bases, and 5 bases lay between the germline ends. In DNA, the CDR3 is TGCGCCAGCAGCTTGGTTCAGAGCACAGATACGCAGTATTTT. Protein: CASSLVQSTDTQYF.

V and J are TRBV2 and TRBJ1-5; D perhaps matches TRBD1 (6 bases). This CDR3 contains 15 residues. Between the trimmed V and J ends, which lost 1 base and 6 bases, there was a span of 13 bases. Germline CDR1 SNHLY, CDR2 FYNNEI. The CDR3 sequence is CASSEVQGRGQPQHF. The CDR3 DNA follows: TGTGCCAGCAGTGAAGTACAGGGAAGAGGTCAGCCCCAGCATTTT.

This chain joins TRBV6-5 and TRBJ2-5; perhaps TRBD1 as D (6 bases). V shed 1 base and J shed 3 bases, with 21 bases lying between them. This CDR3 comprises 18 residues. The germline V gene encodes CDR1 MNHEY and CDR2 SVGAGI. The CDR3 nucleotides read TGTGCCAGCAGTTACTACGACACAGAAATGACAGGAGAAGAGACCCAGTACTTC. It encodes CASSYYDTEMTGEETQYF.